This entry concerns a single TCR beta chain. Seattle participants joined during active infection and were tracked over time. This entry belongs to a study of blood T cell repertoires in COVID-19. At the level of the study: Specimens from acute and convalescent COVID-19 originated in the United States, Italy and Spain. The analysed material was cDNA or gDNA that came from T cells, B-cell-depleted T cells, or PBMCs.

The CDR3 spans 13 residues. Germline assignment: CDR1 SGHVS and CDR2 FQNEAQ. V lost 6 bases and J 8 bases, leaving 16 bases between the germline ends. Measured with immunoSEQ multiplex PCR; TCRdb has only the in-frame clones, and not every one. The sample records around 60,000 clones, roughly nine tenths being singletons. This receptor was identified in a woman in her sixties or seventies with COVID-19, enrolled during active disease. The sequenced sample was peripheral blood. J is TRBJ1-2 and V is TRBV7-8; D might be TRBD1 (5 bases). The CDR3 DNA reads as TGTGCCAGCAGTCCCCTGTCAGGGTCAGGCTACACCTTC. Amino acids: CASSPLSGSGYTF.